A selection of T cell receptor beta chains follows, all from one sample in a study of human T cells and chemical hapten exposure. One entry per CDR3 protein results from TCRdb running MiXCR on the RACE reads. The table records some 83,000 distinct CDR3 sequences, around 10% of them present only once. The sequences come from whole blood, collected in connection with sensitization to the hapten diphenylcyclopropenone (DPC). The origin of the receptors is a woman in her fifties or sixties with alopecia areata. Some clones in this sample may be carry-over from other donors' samples. CDR3s include the opening cysteine and the closing phenylalanine or tryptophan. D genes are given only for firm matches. The listing skips clone size in some rows; elsewhere it reads once, few, many or a size class.

V	J	size	D	CDR3	DNA
TRBV29-1	TRBJ1-2	-	-	CSAGDGVYGYTF	TGCAGCGCCGGGGACGGCGTCTATGGCTACACCTTC
TRBV7-9	TRBJ2-1	-	-	CASSLVGNYNEQFF	TGTGCCAGCAGCTTAGTGGGCAACTACAATGAGCAGTTCTTC
TRBV27	TRBJ2-1	-	-	CASSLSEGPAVNEQFF	TGTGCCAGCAGTTTATCGGAAGGGCCGGCCGTCAATGAGCAGTTCTTC
TRBV27	TRBJ2-4	-	TRBD1	CASRGHGTGENIQYF	TGTGCCAGCAGGGGTCACGGGACAGGGGAAAACATTCAGTACTTC
TRBV7-9	TRBJ2-3	many	TRBD2	CASSLHALAGLGGQYF	TGTGCCAGCAGCCTCCACGCACTAGCGGGGTTAGGAGGGCAGTATTTT
TRBV7-2	TRBJ1-1	few	-	CASSWRSAEAFF	TGTGCCAGCAGCTGGCGTTCGGCCGAAGCTTTCTTT
TRBV2	TRBJ1-5	many	-	CASRAAVSASNQPQHF	TGTGCCAGCAGAGCAGCCGTGTCTGCGAGCAATCAGCCCCAGCATTTT
TRBV2	TRBJ1-5	many	-	CASSVQGGQPQHF	TGTGCCAGCAGTGTTCAGGGTGGGCAGCCCCAGCATTTT
TRBV7-2	TRBJ2-2	many	-	CASSLAPLSTGELFF	TGTGCCAGCAGCTTAGCTCCTCTTAGCACCGGGGAGCTGTTTTTT
TRBV4-1	TRBJ2-3	-	-	CASSQEYTQYF	TGCGCCAGCAGCCAAGAGTATACGCAGTATTTT
TRBV11-2	TRBJ1-2	few	TRBD1	CASSRTGGRYGYTF	TGTGCCAGCAGCCGCACAGGGGGCCGCTATGGCTACACCTTC
TRBV7-9	TRBJ1-3	many	-	CASKFDSGNTIYF	TGTGCCAGCAAATTCGACTCTGGAAACACCATATATTTT
TRBV18	TRBJ2-1	many	-	CASSPPGAQMSYNEQFF	TGTGCCAGCTCACCCCCCGGGGCCCAGATGTCCTACAATGAGCAGTTCTTC
TRBV7-9	TRBJ1-1	many	-	CASSLVQGGAEAFF	TGTGCCAGCAGCTTAGTACAAGGGGGAGCAGAAGCTTTCTTT
TRBV10-3	TRBJ1-6	-	-	CAISAGYGSSLHF	TGTGCCATCAGTGCAGGGTACGGTTCATCCCTCCACTTT
TRBV29-1	TRBJ2-6	-	TRBD1	CSVEDRGQDGANVLTF	TGCAGCGTTGAAGATCGCGGACAGGACGGAGCCAACGTCCTGACTTTC
TRBV6-6	TRBJ1-4	many	-	CASSPPDRPDDNEKLFF	TGTGCCAGCAGTCCCCCCGACCGACCAGATGATAATGAAAAACTGTTTTTT
TRBV2	TRBJ2-1	many	TRBD2	CASTQRDPYNEQFF	TGTGCCAGCACCCAGCGGGACCCCTACAATGAGCAGTTCTTC
TRBV19	TRBJ2-2	many	-	CASSIHSAAGELFF	TGTGCCAGTAGTATTCATTCCGCGGCCGGGGAGCTGTTTTTT
TRBV18	TRBJ2-7	few	-	CASSPQTTTYEQYF	TGTGCCAGCTCACCACAGACTACGACCTACGAGCAGTACTTC
TRBV2	TRBJ1-2	few	TRBD1	CASSGAGGHYGYTF	TGTGCCAGCAGTGGGGCAGGGGGCCACTATGGCTACACCTTC
TRBV6-2/TRBV6-3	TRBJ2-1	-	-	CASSYSGFAQFF	TGTGCCAGCAGTTACTCGGGCTTCGCGCAGTTCTTC
TRBV3-2	TRBJ2-1	-	-	CASSHPLFGQGTNEQFF	-
TRBV4-1	TRBJ2-5	many	TRBD1	CASSQNTGQGIQNAQYF	TGCGCCAGCAGCCAAAACACGGGACAGGGTATACAGAATGCCCAGTACTTC
TRBV20-1	TRBJ2-1	few	-	CSARDPNLRERRYNEQFF	TGCAGTGCTAGAGATCCGAACCTTCGGGAGAGGAGATACAATGAGCAGTTCTTC
TRBV12-3/TRBV12-4	TRBJ2-5	many	TRBD2	CASTLGLEETQYF	TGTGCCAGCACCCTCGGACTAGAAGAGACCCAGTACTTC